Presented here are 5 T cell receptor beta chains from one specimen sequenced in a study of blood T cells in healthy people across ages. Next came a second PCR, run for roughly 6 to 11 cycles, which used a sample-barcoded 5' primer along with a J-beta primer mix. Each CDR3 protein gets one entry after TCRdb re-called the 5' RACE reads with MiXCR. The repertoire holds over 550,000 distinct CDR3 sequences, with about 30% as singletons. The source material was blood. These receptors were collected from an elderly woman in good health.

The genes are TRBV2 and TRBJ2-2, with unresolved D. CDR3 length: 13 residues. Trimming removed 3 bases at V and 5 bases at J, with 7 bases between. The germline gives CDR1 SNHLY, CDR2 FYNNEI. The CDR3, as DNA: TGTGCCAGCAGTGAGGCGGTTACCGGGGAGCTGTTTTTT. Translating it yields CASSEAVTGELFF.

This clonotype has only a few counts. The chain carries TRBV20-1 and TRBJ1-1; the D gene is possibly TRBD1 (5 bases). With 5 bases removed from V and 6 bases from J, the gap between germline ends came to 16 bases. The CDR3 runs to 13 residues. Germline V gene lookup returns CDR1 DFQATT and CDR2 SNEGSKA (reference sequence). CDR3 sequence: CSAFRDGSAEAFF. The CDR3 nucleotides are TGCAGTGCTTTCAGGGACGGGTCGGCTGAAGCTTTCTTT.

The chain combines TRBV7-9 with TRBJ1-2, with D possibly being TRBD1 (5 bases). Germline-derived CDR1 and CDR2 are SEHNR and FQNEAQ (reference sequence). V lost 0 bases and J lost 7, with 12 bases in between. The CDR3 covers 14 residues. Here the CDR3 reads CASSLAIDGAGYTF. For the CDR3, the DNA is TGTGCCAGCAGCTTAGCCATCGACGGGGCTGGCTACACCTTC.

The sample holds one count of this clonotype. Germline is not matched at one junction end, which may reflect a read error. The CDR3 region has the DNA TGTCCCAGCAGCTTAATACGGGGAGATACTGAAGCTTTCTTT. Protein sequence: CPSSLIRGDTEAFF. The rearrangement joins TRBV5-6 to TRBJ1-1, with no clear D. This CDR3 region has 14 residues. The V gene's germline CDR1 is SGHDT and CDR2 YYEEEE.

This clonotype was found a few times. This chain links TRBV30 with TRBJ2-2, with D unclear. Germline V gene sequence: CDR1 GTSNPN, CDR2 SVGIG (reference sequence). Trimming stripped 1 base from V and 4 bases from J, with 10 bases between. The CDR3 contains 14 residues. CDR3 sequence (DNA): TGTGCCTGGAGTGGTAGGACCAGCACCGGGGAGCTGTTTTTT. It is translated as CAWSGRTSTGELFF.